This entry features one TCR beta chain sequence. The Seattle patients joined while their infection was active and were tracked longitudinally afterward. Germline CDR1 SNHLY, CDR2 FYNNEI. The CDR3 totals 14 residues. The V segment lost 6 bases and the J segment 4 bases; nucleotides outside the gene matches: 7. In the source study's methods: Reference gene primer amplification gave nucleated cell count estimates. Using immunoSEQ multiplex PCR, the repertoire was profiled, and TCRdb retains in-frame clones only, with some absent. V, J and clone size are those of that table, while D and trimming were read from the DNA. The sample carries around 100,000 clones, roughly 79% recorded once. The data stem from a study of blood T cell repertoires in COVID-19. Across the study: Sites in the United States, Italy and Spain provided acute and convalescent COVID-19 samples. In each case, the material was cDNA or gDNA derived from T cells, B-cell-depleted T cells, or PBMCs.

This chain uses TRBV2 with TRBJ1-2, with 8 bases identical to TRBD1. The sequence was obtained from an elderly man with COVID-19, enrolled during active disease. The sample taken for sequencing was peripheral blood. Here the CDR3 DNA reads TGTGCCAGCAGGGGAGGACAGGGACCCTATGGCTACACCTTC. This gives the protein CASRGGQGPYGYTF.